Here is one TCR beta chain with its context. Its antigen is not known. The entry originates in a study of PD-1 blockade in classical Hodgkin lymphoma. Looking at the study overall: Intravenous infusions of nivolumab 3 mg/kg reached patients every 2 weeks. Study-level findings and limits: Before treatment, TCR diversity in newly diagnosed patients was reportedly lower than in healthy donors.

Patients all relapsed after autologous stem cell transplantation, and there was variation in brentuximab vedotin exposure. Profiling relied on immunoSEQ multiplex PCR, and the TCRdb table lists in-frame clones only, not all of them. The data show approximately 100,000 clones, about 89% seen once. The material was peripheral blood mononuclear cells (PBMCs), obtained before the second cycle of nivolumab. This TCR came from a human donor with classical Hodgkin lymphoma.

The CDR3 coding sequence is TGCGCCAGCAGCCAAGCAACAGGGCTGGAGGAGCAGTACTTC. This translates into CASSQATGLEEQYF. The chain has TRBV4-1 and TRBJ2-7; tentative D call: TRBD1 (6 bases). The germline gives CDR1 MGHRA, CDR2 YSYEKL. The germline V and J ends were trimmed by 1 base and 7 bases, with 14 bases remaining between them. The CDR3 consists of 14 residues.